These 7 T cell receptor beta chains originate from one sample sequenced in a study of beta chain features in type 1 diabetes (dated by TCRdb to 2016 to 2019). Summary of the overall study and its limitations: In all four CD4+ subsets, TCRB CDR3 length was moderately but significantly shorter in type 1 diabetes patients.

Library preparation was by the immunoSEQ multiplex PCR assay. The entire isolated RNA was reverse transcribed using the High Capacity cDNA Reverse Transcription Kit, and thus expressed TCRB transcripts were sequenced. Not all clones reach the TCRdb copy of this immuneACCESS table, which keeps in-frame sequences only. Checked studies attribute under half of the gap to unresolved V genes and leave the rest unexplained. The sample contains 600,000 or so clones, around 15% of them found a single time. The ten largest clones represent roughly 0.04% of the sample. What these receptors recognize is not known. The material sequenced was naive CD4+ T cells from blood. The cell subset or site label here, explained by the study, means: true naive CD4+ T cells. The receptors stem from a man between 18 and 35 years old with type 1 diabetes.

V and J are TRBV6-1 and TRBJ1-2; 10 bases align to TRBD1. The CDR3 extends over 12 amino acids. The J segment lost 5 bases and the V segment lost 6 bases, leaving 0 bases of the junction unmatched. Germline CDR1 MNHNS, CDR2 SASEGT. The CDR3 region has the DNA TGTGCCAGCAGGGACAGGGGGTATGGCTACACCTTC. Translating gives CASRDRGYGYTF.

The rearrangement joins TRBV7-2 to TRBJ2-7, with 7 nucleotides matching TRBD2. The germline gives CDR1 SGHTA, CDR2 FQGNSA. This CDR3 spans 15 amino acids. V shed 1 base, J shed 2 bases, and the junction held 5 bases outside the gene matches. CDR3 loop: CASSLVGGGTYEQYF. DNA of the CDR3: TGTGCCAGCAGCTTAGTTGGCGGGGGAACCTACGAGCAGTACTTC.

The V and J genes are TRBV30 and TRBJ2-5; possibly TRBD2 for D (6 bases). This CDR3 has 14 amino acids. V lost 7 bases to trimming and J lost 3 bases, with 18 bases between them. The germline V gene encodes CDR1 GTSNPN and CDR2 SVGIG (reference sequence). The CDR3 region has the DNA TGTGCCTCGAACCCGGGACGGAGGGAAGAGACCCAGTACTTC. Amino acids: CASNPGRREETQYF.

The chain uses TRBV5-5 and TRBJ2-3; no definite D call. The germline V and J ends were trimmed by 4 bases and 0 bases, with 21 bases remaining between them. Germline V gene sequence: CDR1 SGHKS, CDR2 YYEKEE (reference sequence). The CDR3 consists of 18 residues. CDR3 loop: CASSAKDRPPSSTDTQYF. CDR3 nucleotides: TGTGCCAGCAGCGCTAAGGACCGACCACCCTCTAGCACAGATACGCAGTATTTT.

V is TRBV29-1 and J is TRBJ2-1; D ambiguous. Per germline, CDR1 SQVTM and CDR2 ANQGSEA. The CDR3 length is 13 residues. V was pared by 2 bases and J by 6 bases, with 11 bases between. CDR3 residues: CSVETDRSNEQFF. CDR3 nucleotides: TGCAGCGTTGAAACAGACCGGAGCAATGAGCAGTTCTTC.

J is TRBJ2-7 and V is TRBV2, with 7 bases lining up with TRBD2. In germline, CDR1 is SNHLY, CDR2 FYNNEI. The CDR3 is made up of 14 amino acids. J lost 2 bases, V lost 5 bases, and 6 bases had no gene match. The CDR3 region has the DNA TGTGCCAGCAGTCCCGGGGGGACCCCCTACGAGCAGTACTTC. Protein product: CASSPGGTPYEQYF.

The genes are TRBV6-5 and TRBJ2-1; D unclear. V was cut by 2 bases and J by 7 bases, with 15 bases left in between. The CDR3 extends over 15 amino acids. Germline CDR1 MNHEY, CDR2 SVGAGI. The CDR3 region has the DNA TGTGCCAGCAGTTACAATAGGGATTTGACAAATGAGCAGTTCTTC. It translates to CASSYNRDLTNEQFF.